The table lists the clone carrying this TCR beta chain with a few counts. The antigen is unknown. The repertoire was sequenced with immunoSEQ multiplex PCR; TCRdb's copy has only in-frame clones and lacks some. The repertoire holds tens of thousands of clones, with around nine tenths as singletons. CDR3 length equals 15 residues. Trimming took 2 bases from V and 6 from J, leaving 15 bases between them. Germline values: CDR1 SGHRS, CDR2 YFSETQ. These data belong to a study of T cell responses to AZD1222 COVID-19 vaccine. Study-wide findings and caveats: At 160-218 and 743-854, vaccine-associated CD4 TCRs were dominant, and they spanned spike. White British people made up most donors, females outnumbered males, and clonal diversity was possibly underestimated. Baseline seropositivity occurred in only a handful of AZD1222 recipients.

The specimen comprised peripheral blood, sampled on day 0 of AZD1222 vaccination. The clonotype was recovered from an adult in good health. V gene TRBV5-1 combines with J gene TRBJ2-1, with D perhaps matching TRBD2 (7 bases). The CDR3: CASSFEGGPANEQFF. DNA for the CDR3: TGCGCCAGCAGCTTCGAGGGGGGGCCCGCCAATGAGCAGTTCTTC.